Listed below are T cell receptor beta chains from one sample, sequenced in a study of somatic mutations in cytotoxic T cells in rheumatoid arthritis. Profiled with immunoSEQ multiplex PCR; TCRdb holds only in-frame clones, not every one. The profile shows about 20,000 clones, about 90% of them singletons. Material: CD8+ T cells sorted from blood. The origin of the receptors is a man aged 35-49 years in good health. The CDR3 runs from the conserved cysteine through the conserved F or W. The D gene is left open where the match is weak. Not all rows give a size; the values are once, few, many and, for expanded clones, a class.

J gene: TRBJ2-7
D gene: NA
clone size: NA
V gene: TRBV30
CDR3 protein: CAWSRQGPYEQYF
CDR3 DNA: TGTGCCTGGAGTAGGCAGGGCCCCTACGAGCAGTACTTC

J gene: TRBJ1-1
D gene: TRBD1
clone size: NA
V gene: TRBV11-2
CDR3 protein: CASSASGQYTEAFF
CDR3 DNA: TGTGCCAGCAGCGCATCGGGACAGTACACTGAAGCTTTCTTT

J gene: TRBJ2-1
D gene: TRBD2
clone size: NA
V gene: TRBV7-8
CDR3 protein: CASSPSGSPYNEQFF
CDR3 DNA: TGTGCCAGCAGCCCAAGCGGGAGTCCCTACAATGAGCAGTTCTTC

J gene: TRBJ1-2
D gene: NA
clone size: NA
V gene: TRBV4-3
CDR3 protein: CASSQGVRDFAGYTF
CDR3 DNA: TGCGCCAGCAGCCAAGGGGTCAGGGATTTTGCTGGCTACACCTTC

J gene: TRBJ2-2
D gene: NA
clone size: NA
V gene: TRBV18
CDR3 protein: CASSPTDSANTGELFF
CDR3 DNA: TGTGCCAGCTCACCTACGGACTCAGCGAACACCGGGGAGCTGTTTTTT

J gene: TRBJ1-2
D gene: TRBD1
clone size: NA
V gene: TRBV7-9
CDR3 protein: CASSPRDRPYGYTF
CDR3 DNA: TGTGCCAGCAGCCCCCGGGACAGACCCTATGGCTACACCTTC

J gene: TRBJ2-3
D gene: TRBD2
clone size: NA
V gene: TRBV4-3
CDR3 protein: CASSPNWVSGIYRGTDTQYF
CDR3 DNA: TGCGCCAGCAGCCCCAATTGGGTGAGCGGGATCTACCGAGGCACAGATACGCAGTATTTT

J gene: TRBJ2-1
D gene: NA
clone size: NA
V gene: TRBV6-5
CDR3 protein: CASSYSTGATYNEQFF
CDR3 DNA: TGTGCCAGCAGTTACTCGACCGGGGCCACCTACAATGAGCAGTTCTTC

J gene: TRBJ2-7
D gene: TRBD2
clone size: once
V gene: TRBV29-1
CDR3 protein: CSVETSGRTYEQYF
CDR3 DNA: TGCAGCGTTGAAACTAGCGGGAGGACCTACGAGCAGTACTTC

J gene: TRBJ1-5
D gene: TRBD1
clone size: NA
V gene: TRBV28
CDR3 protein: CASSHGTGGLNNQPQHF
CDR3 DNA: TGTGCCAGCAGTCATGGGACAGGGGGCTTAAACAATCAGCCCCAGCATTTT

J gene: TRBJ2-7
D gene: TRBD2
clone size: NA
V gene: TRBV7-9
CDR3 protein: CASSLVASGIYEQYF
CDR3 DNA: TGTGCCAGCAGCTTAGTTGCTAGCGGTATCTACGAGCAGTACTTC

J gene: TRBJ2-3
D gene: NA
clone size: NA
V gene: TRBV30
CDR3 protein: CAWSVAIYLTDTQYF
CDR3 DNA: TGTGCCTGGAGTGTAGCGATCTATCTCACAGATACGCAGTATTTT

J gene: TRBJ2-7
D gene: TRBD2
clone size: NA
V gene: TRBV11-1
CDR3 protein: CASSLSVAGGFFYEQYF
CDR3 DNA: TGTGCCAGCAGCTTATCCGTAGCGGGAGGCTTTTTTTACGAGCAGTACTTC

J gene: TRBJ2-2
D gene: TRBD2
clone size: NA
V gene: TRBV4-2
CDR3 protein: CASSQDGGSDTGELFF
CDR3 DNA: TGTGCCAGCAGCCAAGACGGCGGGAGCGACACCGGGGAGCTGTTTTTT

J gene: TRBJ2-1
D gene: NA
clone size: NA
V gene: TRBV28
CDR3 protein: CASSSLWNRGGNEQFF
CDR3 DNA: TGTGCCAGCAGTTCCCTATGGAACAGGGGAGGTAATGAGCAGTTCTTC

J gene: TRBJ1-1
D gene: NA
clone size: NA
V gene: TRBV2
CDR3 protein: CASRGAPGEGYWNTEAFF
CDR3 DNA: TGTGCCAGCAGAGGGGCCCCAGGGGAGGGTTACTGGAACACTGAAGCTTTCTTT

J gene: TRBJ2-1
D gene: TRBD2
clone size: NA
V gene: TRBV5-1
CDR3 protein: CASSLVAGGSYNEQFF
CDR3 DNA: TGCGCCAGCAGCTTGGTTGCGGGGGGCTCCTACAATGAGCAGTTCTTC

J gene: TRBJ1-1
D gene: TRBD1
clone size: NA
V gene: TRBV7-9
CDR3 protein: CASSTFPPGQPYVEAFF
CDR3 DNA: TGTGCCAGCAGTACTTTCCCCCCGGGACAGCCCTACGTTGAAGCTTTCTTT

J gene: TRBJ2-5
D gene: NA
clone size: once
V gene: TRBV21-1
CDR3 protein: CASSKESARHQETQYF
CDR3 DNA: TGTGCCAGCAGCAAAGAATCAGCAAGACACCAAGAGACCCAGTACTTC

J gene: TRBJ2-7
D gene: NA
clone size: NA
V gene: TRBV30
CDR3 protein: CAWSVSRVYEQYF
CDR3 DNA: TGTGCCTGGAGTGTCTCCCGAGTCTACGAGCAGTACTTC

J gene: TRBJ2-7
D gene: TRBD1
clone size: NA
V gene: TRBV13
CDR3 protein: CASQVGRGYEQYF
CDR3 DNA: TGTGCAAGCCAAGTCGGCAGGGGGTACGAGCAGTACTTC

J gene: TRBJ1-2
D gene: NA
clone size: NA
V gene: TRBV13
CDR3 protein: CASSLAEEVNYGYTF
CDR3 DNA: TGTGCCAGCAGCTTAGCGGAGGAAGTTAACTATGGCTACACCTTC

J gene: TRBJ2-2
D gene: NA
clone size: NA
V gene: TRBV30
CDR3 protein: CAWSTSNTGELFF
CDR3 DNA: TGTGCCTGGTCTACCTCGAACACCGGGGAGCTGTTTTTT

J gene: TRBJ2-7
D gene: NA
clone size: NA
V gene: TRBV7-9
CDR3 protein: CASSPRSGPYEQYF
CDR3 DNA: TGTGCCAGCAGCCCCCGGTCAGGTCCCTACGAGCAGTACTTC

J gene: TRBJ2-5
D gene: NA
clone size: few
V gene: TRBV9
CDR3 protein: CASKGGIQETQYF
CDR3 DNA: TGTGCCAGCAAGGGCGGAATCCAAGAGACCCAGTACTTC

J gene: TRBJ2-5
D gene: NA
clone size: NA
V gene: TRBV11-2
CDR3 protein: CASSYLASIQETQYF
CDR3 DNA: TGTGCCAGCAGCTATCTGGCGTCAATACAAGAGACCCAGTACTTC

J gene: TRBJ2-6
D gene: NA
clone size: few
V gene: TRBV7-6
CDR3 protein: CASSPSLFGANVLTF
CDR3 DNA: TGTGCCAGCAGCCCGTCGCTCTTCGGGGCCAACGTCCTGACTTTC

J gene: TRBJ2-2
D gene: TRBD2
clone size: NA
V gene: TRBV19
CDR3 protein: CASTLAGGETGELFF
CDR3 DNA: TGTGCCAGTACCCTAGCGGGAGGGGAGACCGGGGAGCTGTTTTTT

J gene: TRBJ2-7
D gene: NA
clone size: NA
V gene: TRBV4-2
CDR3 protein: CASSQDIRGLGEQYF
CDR3 DNA: TGTGCCAGCAGCCAAGATATTCGGGGACTCGGCGAGCAGTACTTC

J gene: TRBJ2-7
D gene: NA
clone size: NA
V gene: TRBV27
CDR3 protein: CASSLSSSALYEQYF
CDR3 DNA: TGTGCCAGCAGTTTATCGAGCTCCGCGTTATACGAGCAGTACTTC

J gene: TRBJ2-1
D gene: NA
clone size: NA
V gene: TRBV9
CDR3 protein: CASSAAGQGKGEQFF
CDR3 DNA: TGTGCCAGCAGCGCAGCGGGCCAAGGGAAGGGTGAGCAGTTCTTC

J gene: TRBJ2-2
D gene: TRBD1
clone size: NA
V gene: TRBV10-3
CDR3 protein: CATQTDRGANTGELFF
CDR3 DNA: TGTGCCACCCAAACCGACAGGGGCGCTAACACCGGGGAGCTGTTTTTT

J gene: TRBJ1-5
D gene: NA
clone size: NA
V gene: TRBV6-1
CDR3 protein: CASSEVFFRRNNQPQHF
CDR3 DNA: TGTGCCAGCAGTGAAGTGTTTTTTCGACGGAACAATCAGCCCCAGCATTTT

J gene: TRBJ2-2
D gene: TRBD1
clone size: NA
V gene: TRBV5-5
CDR3 protein: CASSLDRGPWELFF
CDR3 DNA: TGTGCCAGCAGCTTGGACAGGGGGCCGTGGGAGCTGTTTTTT

J gene: TRBJ2-3
D gene: TRBD2
clone size: NA
V gene: TRBV13
CDR3 protein: CASALAGPDTQYF
CDR3 DNA: TGTGCCAGCGCCCTAGCGGGCCCAGATACGCAGTATTTT

J gene: TRBJ2-7
D gene: NA
clone size: NA
V gene: TRBV10-3
CDR3 protein: CAIGEGGYYEQYF
CDR3 DNA: TGTGCCATCGGCGAAGGAGGATACTACGAGCAGTACTTC

J gene: TRBJ2-7
D gene: NA
clone size: NA
V gene: TRBV6-1
CDR3 protein: CASSERLHTYEQYF
CDR3 DNA: TGTGCCAGCAGTGAGCGGCTGCACACCTACGAGCAGTACTTC

J gene: TRBJ2-1
D gene: TRBD2
clone size: NA
V gene: TRBV7-9
CDR3 protein: CASGTSGNEQFF
CDR3 DNA: TGTGCCAGCGGAACTAGCGGGAATGAGCAGTTCTTC

J gene: TRBJ2-7
D gene: NA
clone size: once
V gene: TRBV9
CDR3 protein: CASSVVMGGEQYF
CDR3 DNA: TGTGCCAGCAGCGTAGTCATGGGGGGCGAGCAGTACTTC

J gene: TRBJ2-1
D gene: TRBD2
clone size: NA
V gene: TRBV6-5
CDR3 protein: CASSYWTSGMAEQFF
CDR3 DNA: TGTGCCAGCAGTTACTGGACTAGCGGGATGGCTGAGCAGTTCTTC

J gene: TRBJ1-2
D gene: TRBD1
clone size: NA
V gene: TRBV25-1
CDR3 protein: CASSDRGLDGYTF
CDR3 DNA: TGTGCCAGCAGTGATAGGGGGCTCGATGGCTACACCTTC

J gene: TRBJ2-3
D gene: NA
clone size: NA
V gene: TRBV5-8
CDR3 protein: CASSLRDSVFDTQYF
CDR3 DNA: TGTGCCAGCAGCTTGAGGGACTCGGTGTTTGATACGCAGTATTTT

J gene: TRBJ1-2
D gene: NA
clone size: NA
V gene: TRBV9
CDR3 protein: CASSARPVVGYGYTF
CDR3 DNA: TGTGCCAGCAGCGCCCGTCCGGTGGTCGGGTATGGCTACACCTTC

J gene: TRBJ2-1
D gene: TRBD2
clone size: NA
V gene: TRBV9
CDR3 protein: CASNGGREGPNEQFF
CDR3 DNA: TGTGCCAGCAACGGGGGGCGGGAGGGCCCAAATGAGCAGTTCTTC

J gene: TRBJ1-2
D gene: NA
clone size: NA
V gene: TRBV6-5
CDR3 protein: CASSYSDWGPSRYYTF
CDR3 DNA: TGTGCCAGCAGTTACTCTGACTGGGGACCGTCTCGATACTACACCTTC

J gene: TRBJ2-3
D gene: NA
clone size: NA
V gene: TRBV28
CDR3 protein: CASSFNIQLISTDTQYF
CDR3 DNA: TGTGCCAGCAGTTTTAATATCCAACTCATAAGCACAGATACGCAGTATTTT

J gene: TRBJ1-5
D gene: NA
clone size: NA
V gene: TRBV28
CDR3 protein: CASSPRGQGHQPQHF
CDR3 DNA: TGTGCCAGCAGCCCTCGAGGGCAGGGGCACCAGCCCCAGCATTTT

J gene: TRBJ2-7
D gene: TRBD2
clone size: NA
V gene: TRBV28
CDR3 protein: CASMTSGEREQYF
CDR3 DNA: TGTGCCAGTATGACTAGCGGGGAGCGGGAGCAGTACTTC

J gene: TRBJ2-5
D gene: TRBD2
clone size: NA
V gene: TRBV5-1
CDR3 protein: CASSLAELAGETQYF
CDR3 DNA: TGCGCCAGCAGCTTGGCCGAACTAGCGGGAGAGACCCAGTACTTC

J gene: TRBJ2-1
D gene: NA
clone size: NA
V gene: TRBV7-3
CDR3 protein: CASSLGGDSYNEQFF
CDR3 DNA: TGTGCCAGCAGCTTAGGGGGGGACAGCTACAATGAGCAGTTCTTC

J gene: TRBJ2-3
D gene: NA
clone size: NA
V gene: TRBV5-4
CDR3 protein: CASSSGEDTDTQYF
CDR3 DNA: TGTGCCAGCAGCTCGGGAGAGGATACAGATACGCAGTATTTT